The 28 T cell receptor beta chains in this list originate from one sample, sequenced in a study of CD8 T cells in ankylosing spondylitis. Their recognized antigens are unknown. Study-level results: Blood of patients with ankylosing spondylitis appeared to be characterized by a TCR beta motif of several highly homologous variants.

TCRdb used MiXCR to reprocess the 5' RACE reads, holding one entry per CDR3 protein. The sample records roughly 700,000 distinct CDR3 sequences, over 15% being singletons. The sample comprised blood, either unsorted or a sorted T cell fraction (not recorded which). The receptor set was obtained from a male donor with ankylosing spondylitis.

The chain links TRBV11-2 to TRBJ1-6; D might be TRBD1 (5 bases). This CDR3 contains 14 residues. Trimming cost V 4 bases and J 10 bases, with 14 bases left between them. Germline values: CDR1 SGHAT, CDR2 FQNNGV. CDR3 DNA sequence: TGTGCCAGCAGCTCGAGCGACGGGGGGTCACCCCTCCACTTT. Encoded protein: CASSSSDGGSPLHF.

The V and J genes are TRBV12-3 or TRBV12-4 and TRBJ2-2, with TRBD1 identical over 7 bases. The CDR3 spans 14 residues. V dropped 7 bases and J dropped 6; count of bases not matched to a gene: 8. The CDR3 DNA sequence: TGTGCCAGCACCTTACAGGGGATCTCCGGGGAGCTGTTTTTT. Translation: CASTLQGISGELFF.

This clonotype was counted between two and nine times. The rearrangement links TRBV4-1 to TRBJ2-7; 12 bases map to TRBD2. There are 19 residues in the CDR3. Germline CDR1 MGHRA, CDR2 YSYEKL. With V trimmed by 0 bases and J by 0 bases, 9 bases remained unmatched. The CDR3 DNA is TGCGCCAGCAGCCAAGATAGCCGCCTAGCGGGGGGGAGCTCCTACGAGCAGTACTTC. Residues: CASSQDSRLAGGSSYEQYF.

This rearrangement joins TRBV5-1 to TRBJ2-5; 8 bases fit TRBD1. CDR3 size: 15 residues. The germline CDR1 and CDR2 sequences are SGHRS and YFSETQ. V trimming: 0 bases; J trimming: 4 bases; junction bases outside the gene matches: 5. The CDR3, as DNA: TGCGCCAGCAGCTTGGGAGCCGGGACAGGAGAGACCCAGTACTTC. Protein: CASSLGAGTGETQYF.

This clonotype was seen a handful of times. The V and J genes are TRBV27 and TRBJ2-7, with TRBD1 matching over 8 bases. The CDR3 is 16 residues long. V shed 0 bases and J 4 bases; nucleotides not matched to a gene: 8. The germline V gene has CDR1 MNHEY and CDR2 SMNVEV (reference sequence). This chain's CDR3 is CASSLSGQGAPYEQYF. The CDR3 DNA reads TGTGCCAGCAGTTTATCCGGTCAGGGGGCTCCTTACGAGCAGTACTTC.

The chain joins TRBV7-6 to TRBJ1-2, with 7 bases that match TRBD1. J lost 2 bases, V lost 0 bases, and 6 bases had no gene match. The CDR3 spans 16 residues. Germline lookup yields CDR1 SGHVS and CDR2 FNYEAQ. The CDR3 here is CASSLAPGQINYGYTF. The CDR3 nucleotides read TGTGCCAGCAGCTTAGCGCCGGGACAGATAAACTATGGCTACACCTTC.

This clonotype has just a few counts. The V call is TRBV12-3 or TRBV12-4, the J call TRBJ1-2; no reliable D call. The CDR3 has 15 amino acids. Trimming cost V 2 bases and J 4 bases, with 14 bases left between them. The CDR3 coding sequence is TGTGCCAGCAGTTTACGCCGGGATCGGGCCTATGGCTACACCTTC. It specifies CASSLRRDRAYGYTF.

This clonotype has more than one count but fewer than ten. This chain connects TRBV18 to TRBJ2-7; 7 bases are shared with TRBD2. Trimming at V came to 9 bases and at J to 5 bases, leaving 16 bases not matched to a gene. CDR3 length equals 15 residues. CDR1 and CDR2 (germline): KGHSH, LQKENI. The CDR3 coding sequence is TGTGCCAGTTCAAGTTCAGCGGGAAGTATCCACGAGCAGTACTTC. It encodes CASSSSAGSIHEQYF. Supplemented by reference TRBV18 and TRBJ2-7, the full variable domain reads NAGVMQNPRHLVRRRGQEARLRCSPMKGHSHVYWYRQLPEEGLKFMVYLQKENIIDESGMPKERFSAEFPKEGPSILRIQQVVRGDSAAYFCASSSSAGSIHEQYFGPGTRLTVT.

The chain carries TRBV5-1 and TRBJ2-4; a possible D gene is TRBD2 (7 bases). V lost 0 bases and J lost 0, with 10 bases in between. Looked up from germline, CDR1 is SGHRS and CDR2 is YFSETQ. The length of the CDR3 is 16 residues. The DNA for the CDR3 is TGCGCCAGCAGCTTGGGGGGAGGGGGAGCCAAAAACATTCAGTACTTC. Translation: CASSLGGGGAKNIQYF.

The CDR3 nucleotides are TGCAGCGTTGAAGTCGGGGGCCCGACTAACACCGGGGAGCTGTTTTTT. Amino acids: CSVEVGGPTNTGELFF. The chain employs TRBV29-1 and TRBJ2-2; D is possibly TRBD1 or TRBD2 (6 bases each). CDR1 and CDR2 (germline): SQVTM, ANQGSEA. V was clipped by 1 base and J by 2 bases, with 14 bases between them. This CDR3 is 16 amino acids long.

At least ten counts were recorded for this clonotype. This rearrangement joins TRBV6-1 to TRBJ1-1; no firm D call. The germline V gene encodes CDR1 MNHNS and CDR2 SASEGT. The CDR3 totals 15 residues. With 6 bases removed from V and 1 base from J, the gap between germline ends came to 15 bases. CDR3 region: CASSPGPGTNTEAFF. CDR3 nucleotides: TGTGCCAGCAGCCCCGGGCCTGGAACGAACACTGAAGCTTTCTTT.

The V call is TRBV5-1, the J call TRBJ2-1, with 14 bases aligning to TRBD2. V lost 5 bases, J lost 5 bases, and 0 bases stayed unmatched. CDR1 SGHRS and CDR2 YFSETQ come from the germline V gene. The CDR3 is 14 amino acids. CDR3 nucleotides: TGCGCCAGCAGGGGACTAGCGGGAGACAATGAGCAGTTCTTC. This sequence encodes CASRGLAGDNEQFF.

The chain has TRBV29-1 and TRBJ2-7; 12 positions agree with TRBD2. Germline trimming cut 0 bases from V and 4 bases from J; bases unmatched to any gene: 7. Germline V lookup: CDR1 SQVTM, CDR2 ANQGSEA. The CDR3 loop spans 16 amino acids. In DNA form, the CDR3 reads TGCAGCGTTGAAGACCCCGCGCTAGCGGGAGGGTACGAGCAGTACTTC. As protein: CSVEDPALAGGYEQYF.

The chain employs TRBV4-1 and TRBJ2-1, with 10 bases aligning to TRBD2. The germline V gene has CDR1 MGHRA and CDR2 YSYEKL. V was pared by 0 bases and J by 3 bases, with 8 bases of the junction left unmatched. The CDR3 covers 18 residues. The CDR3 DNA reads as TGCGCCAGCAGCCAAGAAGATCTAGCGGGAGCCAACTACAATGAGCAGTTCTTC. Amino acid sequence: CASSQEDLAGANYNEQFF.

The chain employs TRBV24-1 and TRBJ2-3; D unresolved. V was trimmed by 2 bases and J by 3 bases, leaving 5 bases between them. The germline V gene has CDR1 KGHDR and CDR2 SFDVKD. This CDR3 region has 13 residues. The CDR3 here is CATSDSSTDTQYF. The CDR3 DNA reads as TGTGCCACCAGTGATTCTTCAACAGATACGCAGTATTTT.

V and J are TRBV9 and TRBJ1-1; D is uncertain. The CDR3 totals 13 residues. CDR1 and CDR2 (germline): SGDLS, YYNGEE. Trimming pared 0 bases from V and 4 bases from J, leaving 7 bases between. The CDR3 DNA reads as TGTGCCAGCAGCGTAGATGGGGTCACTGAAGCTTTCTTT. Protein: CASSVDGVTEAFF.

This clonotype was observed a few times. The genes are TRBV19 and TRBJ1-1; D not certain. Trimming cost V 5 bases and J 1 base, with 8 bases left between them. This CDR3 has 13 residues. The germline CDR1 and CDR2 sequences are LNHDA and SQIVND (reference sequence). CDR3: CASSSSGNTEAFF. In nucleotides, the CDR3 is TGTGCCAGTAGTTCCTCCGGGAACACTGAAGCTTTCTTT.

The rearrangement joins TRBV28 to TRBJ1-2; D is undetermined. V dropped 2 bases and J dropped 4 bases, with 8 bases sitting between them. This CDR3 spans 13 amino acids. CDR1 is MDHEN and CDR2 is SYDVKM in the germline V gene. This CDR3 reads CASSLESLYGYTF. CDR3 sequence (DNA): TGTGCCAGCAGTTTAGAGAGCCTCTATGGCTACACCTTC.

This clonotype was found a few times. V usage is TRBV7-2 and J usage is TRBJ2-1; D is unresolved. Germline CDR1 reads SGHTA; CDR2 reads FQGNSA. The CDR3 extends over 12 amino acids. Trimming pared 4 bases from V and 6 bases from J, leaving 7 bases between. In DNA form, the CDR3 reads TGTGCCAGCAGCTACTACTTCAATGAGCAGTTCTTC. This translates into CASSYYFNEQFF.

The J gene is TRBJ2-5, the V gene TRBV25-1; the D gene could be TRBD1 or TRBD2 (5 bases each). Trimming removed 6 bases at V and 4 bases at J, with 9 bases between. CDR3 length: 12 amino acids. Germline assignment: CDR1 MGHDK and CDR2 SYGVNS. The CDR3 protein is CASSRDRETQYF. DNA of the CDR3: TGTGCCAGCAGCCGGGACCGAGAGACCCAGTACTTC.

This rearrangement joins TRBV29-1 to TRBJ1-1; D unclear. V dropped 3 bases and J dropped 5 bases, with 19 bases sitting between them. The germline V gene encodes CDR1 SQVTM and CDR2 ANQGSEA. The CDR3 loop spans 15 amino acids. The CDR3: CSVEEEADLSTEAFF. CDR3 sequence (DNA): TGCAGCGTTGAGGAGGAGGCGGATCTTTCTACTGAAGCTTTCTTT.

This clonotype was found a few times. The V call is TRBV4-1, the J call TRBJ2-3, with TRBD2 identical over 13 bases. J lost 4 bases, V lost 2 bases, and 6 bases had no gene match. The CDR3 length is 17 residues. From germline, CDR1 is MGHRA and CDR2 YSYEKL. The CDR3 spells CASSQTSGGAGADTQYF. CDR3 sequence (DNA): TGCGCCAGCAGCCAAACTAGCGGGGGGGCCGGGGCAGATACGCAGTATTTT.

V is TRBV7-8 and J is TRBJ2-7, with 9 bases fitting TRBD1. The V gene end was trimmed by 4 bases and the J gene end by 2 bases; junction bases not matched to a gene: 6. Germline V lookup: CDR1 SGHVS, CDR2 FQNEAQ. There are 15 residues in the CDR3. CDR3 sequence (DNA): TGTGCCAGCAGCTCCGGGACAGGGTGGACCTACGAGCAGTACTTC. Amino acid sequence: CASSSGTGWTYEQYF.

This clonotype was seen more than once but under ten times. The chain recombines TRBV3-1 with TRBJ2-2, with 7 bases identical to TRBD1. Germline CDR1 and CDR2: LGHDT and YNNKEL (reference sequence). J lost 0 bases, V lost 1 base, and 2 bases had no gene match. CDR3 length: 16 residues. CDR3 in amino acids: CASSQVGGTNTGELFF. In nucleotides, the CDR3 is TGTGCCAGCAGCCAAGTAGGGGGCACGAACACCGGGGAGCTGTTTTTT.

This clonotype has just a few counts. This chain links TRBV29-1 with TRBJ2-1; TRBD2 aligns across 10 bases. Looked up from germline, CDR1 is SQVTM and CDR2 is ANQGSEA. This CDR3 is 13 amino acids long. V lost 2 bases and J lost 13; bases outside the gene matches: 8. CDR3 sequence (DNA): TGCAGCGTTGAATGGACTAGCGGTATAGATCAGTTCTTC. Its translation is CSVEWTSGIDQFF.

The table lists this clonotype with a few counts. The chain is built from TRBV4-1 and TRBJ2-5, with a possible D match to TRBD1 (7 bases). The CDR3 runs 16 residues. Between the trimmed V and J ends, which lost 0 bases and 4 bases, there was a span of 15 bases. The germline V gene encodes CDR1 MGHRA and CDR2 YSYEKL. The CDR3 DNA reads as TGCGCCAGCAGCCAAGACCTCGGGCAGGGGGGAGAGACCCAGTACTTC. Residues: CASSQDLGQGGETQYF.

The chain carries TRBV7-2 and TRBJ1-5; D is ambiguous. Germline V gives CDR1 SGHTA, CDR2 FQGNSA. V dropped 4 bases and J dropped 4 bases, with 8 bases sitting between them. This CDR3 spans 13 amino acids. CDR3 residues: CASSSNKNQPQHF. Written as DNA, the CDR3 is TGTGCCAGCAGCTCAAACAAGAATCAGCCCCAGCATTTT.

This chain joins TRBV6-2 or TRBV6-3 and TRBJ2-1; D may be TRBD1 (5 bases). The V end lost 0 bases, the J end lost 6 bases, and 6 bases lay between the germline ends. Germline V gene lookup returns CDR1 MNHEY and CDR2 SVGEGT. The CDR3 runs 13 residues. The chain's CDR3 is CASSYSQANEQFF. In nucleotides, the CDR3 is TGTGCCAGCAGTTACTCACAGGCCAATGAGCAGTTCTTC.